This TCR beta chain was identified in a study of blood T cell repertoires in COVID-19. Study context: Whether acute or convalescent, the COVID-19 samples came from the United States, Italy and Spain. The cDNA or gDNA used as material had been derived from T cells, B-cell-depleted T cells, or PBMCs.

The CDR3 is 14 amino acids. V was trimmed by 5 bases and J by 2 bases, leaving 9 bases between them. Germline assignment: CDR1 MGHDK and CDR2 SYGVNS. How the authors handled the data: Reference gene primer amplification gave estimated nucleated cell counts. Clones were sequenced by immunoSEQ multiplex PCR, and TCRdb holds only the in-frame ones, with some missing. The V and J calls and clone size are taken from that table; D and trimming were inferred from the DNA. Of 130,000 or so clones in the sample, 80% are singletons; the top ten hold roughly 16%. This chain connects TRBV25-1 to TRBJ2-2, with D possibly being TRBD1 (5 bases). The sequencing input was peripheral blood. This TCR was sampled from a man between 60 and 70 years old with active or convalescent COVID-19. CDR3 region: CASSSRVNTGELFF. The CDR3 nucleotides read TGTGCCAGCAGTTCCAGGGTTAACACCGGGGAGCTGTTTTTT.